These 26 T cell receptor beta chains were sequenced from one sample in a study of blood T cells in healthy people across ages. Using a J-beta primer mix together with a sample-barcoded 5' primer, a second PCR was run for roughly 7 to 12 cycles. In TCRdb, the 5' RACE reads were re-called with MiXCR into one record per CDR3 protein. The data hold 1.5 million to 2 million distinct CDR3 sequences, with just under 50% observed a single time. Sequencing was performed on blood. These receptors were collected from a woman between 35 and 50 years old in good health.

The rearrangement links TRBV3-1 to TRBJ1-5; possible D gene TRBD1, 5 bases. Trimming left V 3 bases short and J 6 bases short, with 15 bases between. The CDR3 spans 15 residues. Germline CDR1 is LGHDT and CDR2 is YNNKEL (reference sequence). CDR3 bases: TGTGCCAGCAGCCATGGCAAGTCAGGGTCTCAGCCCCAGCATTTT. As protein: CASSHGKSGSQPQHF.

V is TRBV6-1 and J is TRBJ1-6; D uncertain. Trimming took off 1 base at V and 4 bases at J, with 8 bases between the two ends. Germline lookup yields CDR1 MNHNS and CDR2 SASEGT. CDR3 size: 15 residues. This chain's CDR3 is CASSEVGGYNSPLHF. DNA of the CDR3: TGTGCCAGCAGTGAAGTCGGAGGGTATAATTCACCCCTCCACTTT.

The gene calls are TRBV12-3 or TRBV12-4 and TRBJ2-7; D gene unclear. V was cut by 5 bases and J by 6 bases, with 14 bases left in between. This CDR3 has 13 residues. The chain's CDR3 is CASSVVQKGEQYF. CDR3 DNA: TGTGCCAGCAGTGTAGTTCAGAAGGGCGAGCAGTACTTC.

The gene calls are TRBV20-1 and TRBJ2-1; D unclear. The CDR3 loop spans 12 amino acids. Trimming left V 5 bases short and J 6 bases short, with 11 bases between. Germline V lookup: CDR1 DFQATT, CDR2 SNEGSKA (reference sequence). The CDR3 region is CSAAELVNEQFF. The CDR3 coding sequence is TGCAGTGCTGCCGAATTAGTCAATGAGCAGTTCTTC.

This clonotype was counted only a few times. This chain connects TRBV7-2 to TRBJ1-5; 12 positions match TRBD1. CDR3 length equals 15 residues. CDR1 is SGHTA and CDR2 is FQGNSA in the germline V gene. The V and J ends lost 5 bases and 8 bases, in that order; junction bases with no gene match: 7. The CDR3, as DNA: TGTGCCAGCAGCCGGGACAGGGGGCAGGTAGAGCCCCAGCATTTT. This sequence encodes CASSRDRGQVEPQHF.

The rearrangement joins TRBV6-6 to TRBJ1-1; 9 positions agree with TRBD1. Germline V gene lookup returns CDR1 MNHNY and CDR2 SVGAGI (reference sequence). With 5 bases clipped from V and 4 bases from J, the junction kept 8 bases outside the gene matches. The CDR3 contains 15 residues. CDR3 DNA: TGTGCCAGCAGTCAGGTCGGACAGGGGTCCACTGAAGCTTTCTTT. As protein: CASSQVGQGSTEAFF.

The chain carries TRBV6-6 and TRBJ1-4; D not certain. This CDR3 contains 14 residues. The V and J ends lost 2 bases and 4 bases respectively, with 8 bases between them. From germline, CDR1 is MNHNY and CDR2 SVGAGI (reference sequence). Here the CDR3 DNA reads TGTGCCAGCAGTTACAGACTTAATAATGAAAAACTGTTTTTT. This codes for CASSYRLNNEKLFF.

The J gene is TRBJ2-5, the V gene TRBV20-1, with a tentative D call TRBD1 (5 bases). Matching the DNA end better, TRBJ2-7 makes the J call doubtful. The germline CDR1 and CDR2 sequences are DFQATT and SNEGSKA (reference sequence). The CDR3 is made up of 13 amino acids. As DNA, the CDR3 is TGCAGTGCTAGAGACAGGGCTCTCATCGAGCAGTACTTC. Translating it yields CSARDRALIEQYF.

The chain is built from TRBV20-1 and TRBJ1-2; 7 nucleotides line up with TRBD1. V lost 3 bases, J lost 0 bases, and 10 bases stayed unmatched. Germline CDR1 reads DFQATT; CDR2 reads SNEGSKA (reference sequence). The CDR3 runs 16 residues. The CDR3 sequence: CSASDGTDLANYGYTF. The CDR3, as DNA: TGCAGTGCTAGTGATGGGACAGATTTAGCTAACTATGGCTACACCTTC.

The chain links TRBV6-5 to TRBJ2-5; possible D gene TRBD1, 5 bases. This CDR3 has 13 amino acids. Per germline, CDR1 MNHEY and CDR2 SVGAGI. The V end was cut by 7 bases, the J end by 1 base, with 10 bases between. The CDR3 here is CASMGRLQETQYF. Written as DNA, the CDR3 is TGTGCCAGCATGGGGCGGCTCCAAGAGACCCAGTACTTC.

The V and J genes are TRBV27 and TRBJ2-1, with 14 bases lining up with TRBD2. This CDR3 comprises 15 residues. Germline V gives CDR1 MNHEY, CDR2 SMNVEV (reference sequence). J lost 7 bases, V lost 6 bases, and 5 bases had no gene match. The CDR3 DNA sequence: TGTGCCAGCAGGACTAGCGGGGGGGCTTGGAATGAGCAGTTCTTC. This encodes CASRTSGGAWNEQFF.

As to this clonotype: An end of the junction does not agree with germline; a read error may underlie this. The chain uses TRBV25-1 and TRBJ1-2; unclear D gene. The germline V gene has CDR1 MGHDK and CDR2 SYGVNS. The CDR3 is 14 residues long. CDR3 region: CASSDPRTDRGCTF. The DNA for the CDR3 is TGTGCCAGCAGTGACCCCCGGACGGACCGAGGCTGCACCTTC.

The rearrangement joins TRBV20-1 to TRBJ2-1, with no clear D. Looked up from germline, CDR1 is DFQATT and CDR2 is SNEGSKA (reference sequence). V was shortened by 8 bases and J by 2 bases, with 10 bases between the two germline ends. The CDR3 totals 12 residues. CDR3 sequence: CSCVGPYNEQFF. The CDR3, as DNA: TGCAGTTGCGTGGGCCCCTACAATGAGCAGTTCTTC.

V usage is TRBV4-1 and J usage is TRBJ2-7; TRBD2 matches at 8 bases. The CDR3 has 18 amino acids. The germline V gene encodes CDR1 MGHRA and CDR2 YSYEKL. After removal of 0 bases from V and 4 bases from J, the junction contained 14 bases not matched to a gene. CDR3 sequence (DNA): TGCGCCAGCAGCCAAGATTCCTCTGGACTAGCCGTACCATACGAGCAGTACTTC. It specifies CASSQDSSGLAVPYEQYF.

The rearrangement links TRBV5-1 to TRBJ2-5; no definite D call. Germline values: CDR1 SGHRS, CDR2 YFSETQ. The CDR3 contains 13 residues. V was cut by 1 base and J by 5 bases, with 9 bases left in between. CDR3 in amino acids: CASSLTASETQYF. The CDR3 DNA follows: TGCGCCAGCAGCTTGACGGCTTCGGAGACCCAGTACTTC.

V gene TRBV11-2 combines with J gene TRBJ2-7; D is unresolved. Looked up from germline, CDR1 is SGHAT and CDR2 is FQNNGV. With 2 bases removed from V and 0 bases from J, the gap between germline ends came to 14 bases. The CDR3 totals 16 residues. This CDR3 is CASSLIPAEASYEQYF. Written as DNA, the CDR3 is TGTGCCAGCAGCTTAATCCCTGCTGAAGCCTCCTACGAGCAGTACTTC.

The chain links TRBV7-9 to TRBJ2-3; 8 bases line up with TRBD1. This CDR3 has 14 residues. With 10 bases clipped from V and 1 base from J, the junction kept 7 bases outside the gene matches. Germline V gene data show CDR1 as SEHNR and CDR2 as FQNEAQ (reference sequence). This CDR3 reads CATRQGFGTDTQYF. CDR3 in DNA: TGTGCCACCAGACAGGGGTTCGGCACAGATACGCAGTATTTT. Complete variable domain (other parts from reference TRBV7-9 and TRBJ2-3): DTGVSQNPRHKITKRGQNVTFRCDPISEHNRLYWYRQTLGQGPEFLTYFQNEAQLEKSRLLSDRFSAERPKGSFSTLEIQRTEQGDSAMYLCATRQGFGTDTQYFGPGTRLTVL.

In this sample, this clonotype turned up a few times. The junction and the germline gene differ at one end; a read error may be behind it. CDR3 sequence (DNA): TGTACCAGCAGTTTAGGGCTAGCCTACGAGCAGTACTTC. Its protein product is CTSSLGLAYEQYF. This chain connects TRBV12-3 or TRBV12-4 to TRBJ2-4; D uncertain. Gene TRBJ2-7 matches the end of the DNA better, so the J call may be wrong. The CDR3 is 13 residues long.

The CDR3 DNA follows: TGTGCCAGCAGTGAGCGACTAGCGGGGGATGGCACAGATACGCAGTATTTT. It is translated as CASSERLAGDGTDTQYF. The chain joins TRBV28 to TRBJ2-3, with 12 bases aligning to TRBD2. The CDR3 is 17 amino acids. The germline V gene has CDR1 MDHEN and CDR2 SYDVKM. The J segment lost 1 base and the V segment lost 5 bases, leaving 7 bases of the junction unmatched.

This clonotype turned up a few times. The V call is TRBV5-5, the J call TRBJ1-2; perhaps TRBD1 as D (5 bases). The V and J ends lost 0 bases and 0 bases respectively, with 12 bases between them. Germline V gives CDR1 SGHKS, CDR2 YYEKEE (reference sequence). This CDR3 has 16 residues. CDR3 coding DNA: TGTGCCAGCAGCTTGGTGAAGGGGACCACTAACTATGGCTACACCTTC. Translation: CASSLVKGTTNYGYTF.

This clonotype was observed once. V is TRBV15 and J is TRBJ1-2; possible D gene TRBD1, 6 bases. The ends were cut back, 5 bases at V and 2 bases at J, with 15 bases in the middle. The CDR3 runs 15 residues. CDR1 and CDR2 (germline): LNHNV, YYDKDF (reference sequence). The DNA of the CDR3 is TGTGCCACCAGCGGAACAGGGTGGCGGAACTATGGCTACACCTTC. It translates to CATSGTGWRNYGYTF.

V usage is TRBV11-1 and J usage is TRBJ2-5; a weak D match, TRBD2 (6 bases). This CDR3 has 17 residues. CDR1 SGHAT and CDR2 FQDESV come from the germline V gene (reference sequence). With 5 bases removed from V and 0 bases from J, the gap between germline ends came to 19 bases. CDR3 nucleotide sequence: TGTGCCAGCAGCCCAGGAGGGACTGATTTGTACCAAGAGACCCAGTACTTC. Translation: CASSPGGTDLYQETQYF.

This clonotype was seen more than once but under ten times. This chain's CDR3 is CASSYTGLAEETQYF. The CDR3 region has the DNA TGTGCCAGCAGTTACACCGGACTAGCGGAAGAGACCCAGTACTTC. This chain joins TRBV6-2 or TRBV6-3 and TRBJ2-5, with TRBD2 identical over 10 bases. Germline V gene sequence: CDR1 MNHEY, CDR2 SVGEGT. Germline trimming cut 2 bases from V and 3 bases from J; bases unmatched to any gene: 3. The CDR3 spans 15 residues.

The chain couples TRBV6-1 to TRBJ1-2; 7 nucleotides match TRBD1. CDR1 and CDR2 (germline): MNHNS, SASEGT. With 2 bases clipped from V and 4 bases from J, the junction kept 16 bases outside the gene matches. The CDR3 spans 18 residues. The CDR3 bases are TGTGCCAGCAGTGAACAGGGGGGGACGAGGCTAAGTGGCTATGGCTACACCTTC. Translation: CASSEQGGTRLSGYGYTF.

This clonotype was seen a few times. CDR3 sequence reads: CASSFRPLAGDEQYF. The CDR3 DNA reads as TGTGCCAGCAGCTTCCGCCCTTTAGCGGGGGACGAGCAGTACTTC. This rearrangement joins TRBV13 to TRBJ2-7; 9 bases are a match to TRBD2. CDR3 length: 15 residues. V shed 3 bases, J shed 5 bases, and the junction held 8 bases outside the gene matches. Germline values: CDR1 PRHDT, CDR2 FYEKMQ (reference sequence).

Of note for this clonotype: Germline and junction disagree at one end, which may indicate a read error. The rearrangement links TRBV12-3 or TRBV12-4 to TRBJ1-2; D uncertain. This CDR3 region has 11 residues. CDR3 DNA: TGTGCCAGCAGCTTAGAGAGGGAAGGCACCTTC. Protein product: CASSLEREGTF.